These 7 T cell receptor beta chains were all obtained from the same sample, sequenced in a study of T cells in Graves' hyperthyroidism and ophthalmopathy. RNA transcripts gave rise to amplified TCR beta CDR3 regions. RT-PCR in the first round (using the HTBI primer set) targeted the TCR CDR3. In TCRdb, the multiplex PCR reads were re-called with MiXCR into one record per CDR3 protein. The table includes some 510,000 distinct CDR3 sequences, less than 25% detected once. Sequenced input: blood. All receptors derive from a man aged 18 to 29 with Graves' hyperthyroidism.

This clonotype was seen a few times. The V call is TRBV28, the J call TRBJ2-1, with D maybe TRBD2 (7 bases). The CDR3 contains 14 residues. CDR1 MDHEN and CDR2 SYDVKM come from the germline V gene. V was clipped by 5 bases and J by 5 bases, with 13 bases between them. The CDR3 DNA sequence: TGTGCCAGCAGTAAGGGGGGGTCCCACAATGAGCAGTTCTTC. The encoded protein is CASSKGGSHNEQFF.

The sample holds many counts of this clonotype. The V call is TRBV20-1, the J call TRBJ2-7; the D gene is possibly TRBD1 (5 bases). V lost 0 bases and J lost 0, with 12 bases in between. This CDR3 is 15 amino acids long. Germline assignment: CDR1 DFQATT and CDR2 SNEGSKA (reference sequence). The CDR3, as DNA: TGCAGTGCTAGAGATCCTCAGGGAAGCTCCTACGAGCAGTACTTC. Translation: CSARDPQGSSYEQYF.

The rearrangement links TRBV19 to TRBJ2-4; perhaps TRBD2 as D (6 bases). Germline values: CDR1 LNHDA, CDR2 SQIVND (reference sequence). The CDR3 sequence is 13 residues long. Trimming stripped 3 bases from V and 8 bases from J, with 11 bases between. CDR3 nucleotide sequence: TGTGCCAGTAGTATCGTCCCGGGAGACATTCAGTACTTC. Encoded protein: CASSIVPGDIQYF.

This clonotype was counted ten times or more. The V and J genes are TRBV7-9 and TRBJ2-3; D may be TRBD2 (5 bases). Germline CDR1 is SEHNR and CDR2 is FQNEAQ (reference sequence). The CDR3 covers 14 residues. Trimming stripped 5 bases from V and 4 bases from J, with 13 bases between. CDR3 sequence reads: CASSLDLAPDTQYF. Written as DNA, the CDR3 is TGTGCCAGCAGCCTAGACCTAGCCCCAGATACGCAGTATTTT.

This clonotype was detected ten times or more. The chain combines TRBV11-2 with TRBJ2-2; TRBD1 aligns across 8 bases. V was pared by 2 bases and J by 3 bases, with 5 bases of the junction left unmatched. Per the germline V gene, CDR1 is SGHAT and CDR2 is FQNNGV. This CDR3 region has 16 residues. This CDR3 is CASSLLVTGDTGELFF. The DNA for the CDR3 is TGTGCCAGCAGCTTACTGGTGACAGGGGACACCGGGGAGCTGTTTTTT.

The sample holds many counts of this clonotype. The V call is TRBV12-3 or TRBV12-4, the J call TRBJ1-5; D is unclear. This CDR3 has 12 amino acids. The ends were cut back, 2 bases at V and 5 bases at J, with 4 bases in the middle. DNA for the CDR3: TGTGCCAGCAGTTTATCTTATCAGCCCCAGCATTTT. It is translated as CASSLSYQPQHF.

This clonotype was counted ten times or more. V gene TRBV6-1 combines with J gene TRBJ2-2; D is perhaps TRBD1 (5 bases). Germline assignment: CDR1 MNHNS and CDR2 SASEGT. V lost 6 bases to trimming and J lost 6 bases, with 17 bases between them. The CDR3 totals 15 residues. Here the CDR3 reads CASSPRGWSPGELFF. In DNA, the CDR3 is TGTGCCAGCAGCCCAAGGGGCTGGTCGCCCGGGGAGCTGTTTTTT.